The text below deals with one T cell receptor (beta chain). Its antigen remains unidentified. This specimen includes other DNA sequences encoding the same CDR3. For every subset, genomic DNA was evenly distributed across several immunoSEQ plates. Sequencing used immunoSEQ multiplex PCR; TCRdb keeps in-frame clones, though not all of them. This table has about 1 million clones, about 75% appearing once. V lost 4 bases, J lost 0 bases, and 7 bases lay in between. CDR3 length equals 13 residues. The germline CDR1 and CDR2 sequences are SGHRS and YFSETQ. This record belongs to a study of shared clonotypes between healthy human individuals. Study information: Every donor yielded three CD4 naive, three CD4 memory, two CD8 naive and one CD8 memory plate. General study findings and limits: All-four-donor shared clonotypes had higher generation probabilities than non-shared clonotypes did.

The V gene is TRBV5-1, the J gene TRBJ1-1, with D perhaps matching TRBD1 (6 bases). Material for sequencing was memory CD4+ T cells sorted from blood. Described subset: CD45RA-negative fraction. This TCR derives from a man between 18 and 29 years old in good health. The CDR3 is CASSRDMNTEAFF. The CDR3 DNA reads TGCGCCAGCAGCCGGGACATGAACACTGAAGCTTTCTTT.